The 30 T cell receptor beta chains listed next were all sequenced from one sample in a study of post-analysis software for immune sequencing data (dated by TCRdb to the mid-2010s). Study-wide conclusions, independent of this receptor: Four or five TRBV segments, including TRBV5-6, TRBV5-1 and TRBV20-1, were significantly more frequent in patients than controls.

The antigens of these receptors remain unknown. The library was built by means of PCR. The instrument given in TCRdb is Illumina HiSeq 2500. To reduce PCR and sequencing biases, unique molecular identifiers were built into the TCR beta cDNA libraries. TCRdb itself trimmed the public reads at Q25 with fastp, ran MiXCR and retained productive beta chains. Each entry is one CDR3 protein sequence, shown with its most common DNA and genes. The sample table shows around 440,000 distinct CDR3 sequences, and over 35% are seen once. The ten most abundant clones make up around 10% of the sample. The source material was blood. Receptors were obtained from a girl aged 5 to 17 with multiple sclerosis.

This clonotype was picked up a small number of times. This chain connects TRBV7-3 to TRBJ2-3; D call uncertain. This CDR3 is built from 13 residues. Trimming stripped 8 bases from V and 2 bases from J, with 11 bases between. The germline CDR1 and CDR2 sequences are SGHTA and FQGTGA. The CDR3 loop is CASSGSPTDTQYF. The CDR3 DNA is TGTGCCAGCTCTGGGTCCCCCACAGATACGCAGTATTTT.

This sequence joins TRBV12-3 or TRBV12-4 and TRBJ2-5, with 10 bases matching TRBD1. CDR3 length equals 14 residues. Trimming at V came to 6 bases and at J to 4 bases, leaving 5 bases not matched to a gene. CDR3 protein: CASSTGTGVETQYF. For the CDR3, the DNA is TGTGCCAGCAGCACCGGGACAGGGGTAGAGACCCAGTACTTC.

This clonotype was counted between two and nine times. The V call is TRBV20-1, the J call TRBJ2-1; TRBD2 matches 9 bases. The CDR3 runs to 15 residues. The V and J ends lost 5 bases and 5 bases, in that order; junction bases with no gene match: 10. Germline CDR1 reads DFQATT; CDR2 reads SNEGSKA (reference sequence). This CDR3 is CSAPRSGSSNNEQFF. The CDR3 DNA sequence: TGCAGTGCTCCACGTAGCGGGAGTAGTAACAATGAGCAGTTCTTC.

The CDR3 is CSVEDPTGGTYNEQFF. As DNA, the CDR3 is TGCAGCGTTGAAGACCCCACAGGGGGCACCTACAATGAGCAGTTCTTC. This chain uses TRBV29-1 with TRBJ2-1, with 9 bases identical to TRBD1. Germline loops: CDR1 SQVTM, CDR2 ANQGSEA. The CDR3 runs to 16 residues. V lost 0 bases and J lost 2; bases outside the gene matches: 5.

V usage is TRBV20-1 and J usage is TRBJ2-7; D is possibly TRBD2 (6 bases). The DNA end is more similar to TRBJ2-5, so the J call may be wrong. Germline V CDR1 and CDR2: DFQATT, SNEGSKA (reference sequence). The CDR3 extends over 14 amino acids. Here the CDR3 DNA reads TGCAGTGCTAGAGTGAGCGGAGGGGCAGAGACCCAGTACTTC. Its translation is CSARVSGGAETQYF.

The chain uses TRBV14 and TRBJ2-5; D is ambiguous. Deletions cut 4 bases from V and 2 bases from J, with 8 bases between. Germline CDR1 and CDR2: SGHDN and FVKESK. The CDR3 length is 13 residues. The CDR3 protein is CASSPLQQETQYF. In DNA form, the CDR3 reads TGTGCCAGCAGCCCCCTCCAGCAAGAGACCCAGTACTTC.

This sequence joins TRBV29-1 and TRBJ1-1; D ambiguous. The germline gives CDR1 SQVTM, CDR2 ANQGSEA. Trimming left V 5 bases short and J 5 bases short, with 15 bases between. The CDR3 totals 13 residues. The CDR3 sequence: CSVLFPKRTEAFF. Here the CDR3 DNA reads TGCAGCGTTCTTTTCCCAAAGAGGACTGAAGCTTTCTTT.

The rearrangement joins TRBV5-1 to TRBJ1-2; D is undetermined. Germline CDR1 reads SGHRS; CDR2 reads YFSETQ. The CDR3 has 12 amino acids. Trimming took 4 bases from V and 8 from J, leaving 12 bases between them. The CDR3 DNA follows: TGCGCCAGCAGCAACCAAGATCAGGGCTACACCTTC. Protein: CASSNQDQGYTF.

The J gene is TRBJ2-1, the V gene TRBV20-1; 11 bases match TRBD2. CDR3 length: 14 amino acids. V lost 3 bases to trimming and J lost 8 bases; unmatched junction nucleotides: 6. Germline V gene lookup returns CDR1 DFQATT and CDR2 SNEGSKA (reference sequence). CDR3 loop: CSARKLAGGYEQFF. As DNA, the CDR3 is TGCAGTGCTAGGAAGCTAGCGGGAGGATATGAGCAGTTCTTC.

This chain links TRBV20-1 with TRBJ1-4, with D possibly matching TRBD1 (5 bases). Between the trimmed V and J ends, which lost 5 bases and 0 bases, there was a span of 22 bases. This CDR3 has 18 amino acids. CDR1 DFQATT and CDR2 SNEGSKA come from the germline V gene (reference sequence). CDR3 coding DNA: TGCAGTGCTGGCCCCGGGACGGCCCAAGGGGCAACTAATGAAAAACTGTTTTTT. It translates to CSAGPGTAQGATNEKLFF.

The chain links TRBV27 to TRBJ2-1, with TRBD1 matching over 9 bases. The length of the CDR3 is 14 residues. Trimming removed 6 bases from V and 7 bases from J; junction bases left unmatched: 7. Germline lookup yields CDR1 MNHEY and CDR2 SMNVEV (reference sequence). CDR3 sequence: CASRIQGANNEQFF. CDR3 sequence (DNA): TGTGCCAGCAGGATACAGGGGGCGAATAATGAGCAGTTCTTC.

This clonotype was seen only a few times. CDR3 sequence (DNA): TGTGCCAGCAGCTCGGACGGCCACCCATCCAGAGCTTTCTTT. Amino acids: CASSSDGHPSRAFF. The chain joins TRBV12-3 or TRBV12-4 to TRBJ1-1; the D is unclear. The V gene lost 6 bases and the J gene lost 10 bases, with 21 bases spanning the gap. The CDR3 contains 14 residues.

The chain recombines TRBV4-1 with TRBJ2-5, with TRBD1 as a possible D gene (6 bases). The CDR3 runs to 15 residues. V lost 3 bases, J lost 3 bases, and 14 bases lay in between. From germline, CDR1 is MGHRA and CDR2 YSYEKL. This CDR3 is CASSQDASGEETQYF. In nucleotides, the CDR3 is TGCGCCAGCAGCCAGGATGCCTCAGGGGAAGAGACCCAGTACTTC.

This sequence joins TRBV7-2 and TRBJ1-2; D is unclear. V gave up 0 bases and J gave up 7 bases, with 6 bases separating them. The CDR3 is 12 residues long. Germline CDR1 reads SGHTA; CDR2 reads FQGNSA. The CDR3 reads CASSLATIGYTF. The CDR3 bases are TGTGCCAGCAGCTTAGCTACAATTGGCTACACCTTC.

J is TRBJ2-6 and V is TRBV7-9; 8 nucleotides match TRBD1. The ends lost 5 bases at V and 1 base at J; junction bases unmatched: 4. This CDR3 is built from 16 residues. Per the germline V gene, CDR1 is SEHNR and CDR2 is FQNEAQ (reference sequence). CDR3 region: CASSRTGSSGANVLTF. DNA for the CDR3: TGTGCCAGCAGCCGGACAGGGTCTTCTGGGGCCAACGTCCTGACTTTC.

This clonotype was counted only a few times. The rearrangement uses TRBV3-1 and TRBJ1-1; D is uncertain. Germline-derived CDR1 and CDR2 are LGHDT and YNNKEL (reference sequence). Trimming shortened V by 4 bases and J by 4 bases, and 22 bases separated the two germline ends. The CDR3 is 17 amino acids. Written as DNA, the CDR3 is TGTGCCAGCAGCCGACTGTTAGAGGGCCTAGAGCGCACTGAAGCTTTCTTT. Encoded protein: CASSRLLEGLERTEAFF. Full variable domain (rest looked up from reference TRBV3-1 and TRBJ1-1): DTAVSQTPKYLVTQMGNDKSIKCEQNLGHDTMYWYKQDSKKFLKIMFSYNNKELIINETVPNRFSPKSPDKAHLNLHINSLELGDSAVYFCASSRLLEGLERTEAFFGQGTRLTVV.

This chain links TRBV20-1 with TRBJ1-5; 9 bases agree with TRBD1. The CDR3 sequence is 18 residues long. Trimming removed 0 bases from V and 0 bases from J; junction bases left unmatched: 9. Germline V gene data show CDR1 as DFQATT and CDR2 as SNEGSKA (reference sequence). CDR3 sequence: CSARDSHRGQGSNQPQHF. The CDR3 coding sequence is TGCAGTGCTAGAGATTCCCACAGGGGGCAAGGTAGCAATCAGCCCCAGCATTTT.

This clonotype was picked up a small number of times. The CDR3 coding sequence is TGTGCCAGCAGCCCCGGGACCCGAGTGAAGTCACCCCTCCACTTT. Its protein product is CASSPGTRVKSPLHF. This chain joins TRBV7-9 and TRBJ1-6; a possible D gene is TRBD1 (5 bases). This CDR3 has 15 residues. V was pared by 5 bases and J by 10 bases, with 18 bases between. CDR1 is SEHNR and CDR2 is FQNEAQ in the germline V gene (reference sequence).

The CDR3 sequence: CAISGTGYEQYF. The CDR3 DNA reads as TGTGCCATCAGCGGGACAGGTTACGAGCAGTACTTC. The rearrangement links TRBV10-3 to TRBJ2-7, with 8 positions matching TRBD1. The J segment lost 4 bases and the V segment lost 6 bases, leaving 2 bases of the junction unmatched. Per the germline V gene, CDR1 is ENHRY and CDR2 is SYGVKD. CDR3 size: 12 residues.

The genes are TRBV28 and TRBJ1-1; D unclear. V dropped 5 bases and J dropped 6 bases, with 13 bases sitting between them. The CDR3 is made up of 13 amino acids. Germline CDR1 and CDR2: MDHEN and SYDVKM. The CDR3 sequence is CASSPTQDSEAFF. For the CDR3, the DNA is TGTGCCAGCAGTCCAACCCAGGACTCTGAAGCTTTCTTT.

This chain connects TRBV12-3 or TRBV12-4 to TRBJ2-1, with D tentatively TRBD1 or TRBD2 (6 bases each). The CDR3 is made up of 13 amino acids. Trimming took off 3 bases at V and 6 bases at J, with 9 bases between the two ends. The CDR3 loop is CASSFGGPNEQFF. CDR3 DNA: TGTGCCAGCAGTTTTGGGGGGCCCAATGAGCAGTTCTTC.

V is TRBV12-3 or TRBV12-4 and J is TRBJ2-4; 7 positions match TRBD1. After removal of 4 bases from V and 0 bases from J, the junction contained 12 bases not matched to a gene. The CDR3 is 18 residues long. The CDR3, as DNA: TGTGCCAGCAGTTCGGGGACAGCATCATTACTAGCCAAAAACATTCAGTACTTC. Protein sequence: CASSSGTASLLAKNIQYF.

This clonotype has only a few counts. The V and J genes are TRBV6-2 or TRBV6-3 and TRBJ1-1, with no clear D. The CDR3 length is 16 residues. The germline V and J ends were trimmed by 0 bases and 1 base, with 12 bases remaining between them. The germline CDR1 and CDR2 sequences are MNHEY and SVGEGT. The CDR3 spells CASSYSRWGTNTEAFF. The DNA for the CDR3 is TGTGCCAGCAGTTACTCCCGATGGGGAACGAACACTGAAGCTTTCTTT.

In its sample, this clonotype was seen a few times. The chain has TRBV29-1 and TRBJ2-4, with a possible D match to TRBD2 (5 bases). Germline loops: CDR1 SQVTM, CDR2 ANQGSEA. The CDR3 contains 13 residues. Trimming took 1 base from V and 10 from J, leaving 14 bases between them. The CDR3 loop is CSVEGRAARIQYF. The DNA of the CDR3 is TGCAGCGTTGAAGGGCGGGCGGCCAGGATTCAGTACTTC.

CDR3 sequence: CSVEISPEAGGSPYNEQFF. For the CDR3, the DNA is TGCAGCGTTGAGATCTCCCCGGAGGCCGGAGGGTCCCCCTACAATGAGCAGTTCTTC. This chain links TRBV29-1 with TRBJ2-1; possibly TRBD2 for D (6 bases). Trimming took off 3 bases at V and 2 bases at J, with 26 bases between the two ends. Germline CDR1 SQVTM, CDR2 ANQGSEA. The CDR3 extends over 19 amino acids.

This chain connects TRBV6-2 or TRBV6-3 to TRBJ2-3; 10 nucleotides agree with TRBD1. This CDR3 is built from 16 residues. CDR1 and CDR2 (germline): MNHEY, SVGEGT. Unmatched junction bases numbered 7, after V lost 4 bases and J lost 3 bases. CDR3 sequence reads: CASSLPGQGRTDTQYF. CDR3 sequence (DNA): TGTGCCAGCAGTTTGCCGGGACAGGGGAGAACAGATACGCAGTATTTT.

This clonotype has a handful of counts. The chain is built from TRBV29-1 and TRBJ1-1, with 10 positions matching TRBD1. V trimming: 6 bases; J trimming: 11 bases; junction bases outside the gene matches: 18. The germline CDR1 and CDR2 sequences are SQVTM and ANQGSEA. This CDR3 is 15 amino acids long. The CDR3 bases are TGCAGCGTCGAATCCGGGAGTAGACAGGGGGCTCTCGCTTTCTTT. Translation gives CSVESGSRQGALAFF.

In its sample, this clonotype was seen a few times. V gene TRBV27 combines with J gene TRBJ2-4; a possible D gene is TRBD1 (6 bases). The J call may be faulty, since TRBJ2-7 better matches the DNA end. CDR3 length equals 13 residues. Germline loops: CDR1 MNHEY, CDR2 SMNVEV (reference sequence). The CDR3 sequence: CASSQNRAHEQYF. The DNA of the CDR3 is TGTGCCAGCAGTCAAAACAGGGCCCACGAGCAGTACTTC.

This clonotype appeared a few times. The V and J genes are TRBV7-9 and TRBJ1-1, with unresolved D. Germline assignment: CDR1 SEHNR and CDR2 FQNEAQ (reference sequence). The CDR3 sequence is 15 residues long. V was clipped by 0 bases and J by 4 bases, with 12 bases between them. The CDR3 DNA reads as TGTGCCAGCAGCTTAGCGGGCCGGGAACTCACTGAAGCTTTCTTT. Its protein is CASSLAGRELTEAFF.

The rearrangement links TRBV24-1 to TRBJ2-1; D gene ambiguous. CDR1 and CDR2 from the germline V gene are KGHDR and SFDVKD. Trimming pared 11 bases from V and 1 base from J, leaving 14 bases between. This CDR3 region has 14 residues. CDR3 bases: TGTGCCAACCCACCCTCGTGTTCCTACAATGAGCAGTTCTTC. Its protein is CANPPSCSYNEQFF.